This TCR beta chain was identified in a study of cytomegalovirus exposure and HLA in healthy donors. The CDR3 is 14 amino acids. V was cut by 5 bases and J by 3 bases, with 14 bases left in between. Germline loops: CDR1 WSHSY, CDR2 SAAADI. Separation from the approximately 670-subject first cohort characterized the approximately 120-subject validation cohort, to which the donors belonged. Clones were sequenced by immunoSEQ multiplex PCR, and TCRdb holds only the in-frame ones, with some missing. The profile covers approximately 97,000 clones, with approximately 94% appearing a single time and approximately 0.91% taken by the ten largest.

This receptor was taken from a woman under 30 in good health and CMV-seronegative. The V and J genes are TRBV10-2 and TRBJ2-7; perhaps TRBD1 as D (6 bases). Sequencing used PBMCs. The CDR3 bases are TGCGCCAGCAGTCACTGGACAGTCATCTACGAGCAGTACTTC. Its translation is CASSHWTVIYEQYF.